This TCR beta chain was recovered during a study of CD8 T cells in Susac syndrome (dated by TCRdb to the late 2010s). Regarding the research as a whole: Whether CD8+ T cell activation and differentiation in Susac syndrome was antigen driven was tested using repertoire sequencing.

Remarks on this clonotype: Its cognate antigen has yet to be identified. Base qualities are not at hand, and no much larger clone is one base apart.

The paper as a whole reports these results and caveats: The number of individuals in the TCR sequencing and HLA analysis was acknowledged as relatively small.

RNA was extracted using the RNeasy kit, and roughly 0.45 to 1 microgram was reverse transcribed with random hexamers. TCR beta CDR3 regions were amplified with the immunoSEQ multiplex PCR assay covering 54 Vbeta and 13 Jbeta segments. Bias from PCR amplification was corrected by using a synthetic template baseline for primer optimization and for computational correction. On the study's bioinformatics: Reads were assigned to V, D and J genes according to IMGT and analyzed in immunoSEQ Analyzer, with only productive sequences retained. Clonality was calculated as one minus the Shannon entropy normalized by log2 of the number of productive unique sequences. For each patient and control, public and private clones were evaluated among the 100 most prevalent clones. A clone was defined as Susac-specific if it was absent from the healthy and MS cohorts, from approximately 980 published viral clones and from other ImmuneACCESS disease sequences. The raw public reads went through TCRdb reprocessing: fastp at Q25, MiXCR clone calling, in-frame beta chains kept. All rows with the same CDR3 protein become a single entry with the most common DNA and genes. The V and J calls follow TCRdb's processing rather than the paper's. Here the sample has 190,000 or so distinct CDR3 sequences; 90% to 95% occur a single time. The biggest ten clones account for about 0.09% of the sample.

CDR1 and CDR2 (SEHNR, FQNEAQ) derive from the germline V gene (reference sequence). The CDR3 runs 16 residues from the cysteine to the phenylalanine. Of the read, only the CDR3 DNA is kept; its 48 bases are in frame from base 1. V and J are truncated by 8 bases and 4 bases respectively, leaving an intervening sequence of 21 bases. Peripheral blood CD8+ and CD4+ T cells from healthy donors, Susac syndrome patients and multiple sclerosis patients were profiled using high-throughput TCR beta sequencing. Treatment-naive patients with stable or active relapsing-remitting disease fulfilling revised McDonald criteria were used as multiple sclerosis controls. Bulk CD8+ and CD4+ T cells were purified by magnetic negative isolation, while CD8+ TEMRA cells were enriched using FACS. Blood was collected in EDTA tubes and processed within 24 hours, with PBMCs isolated through density gradient centrifugation. PBMCs intended for TCR sequencing were cryopreserved in liquid nitrogen and were subsequently thawed in a 37 degrees C water bath. A purity of at least 90% was achieved for sorted or isolated CD4+, CD8+ and CD8+ TEMRA cells.

The V and J genes are TRBV7-9 and TRBJ2-1, with the D gene not clear enough to name. Specimen: CD4+ T cells from PBMCs. The origin of this receptor is a human donor with multiple sclerosis. The CDR3 region: CASFITPETGYNEQFF. Read as DNA, the sequence is TGTGCCAGCTTCATTACCCCGGAAACGGGTTACAATGAGCAGTTCTTC. The full variable domain, completed from the reference TRBV7-9 and TRBJ2-1 proteins outside the CDR3, reads DTGVSQNPRHKITKRGQNVTFRCDPISEHNRLYWYRQTLGQGPEFLTYFQNEAQLEKSRLLSDRFSAERPKGSFSTLEIQRTEQGDSAMYLCASFITPETGYNEQFFGPGTRLTVL.